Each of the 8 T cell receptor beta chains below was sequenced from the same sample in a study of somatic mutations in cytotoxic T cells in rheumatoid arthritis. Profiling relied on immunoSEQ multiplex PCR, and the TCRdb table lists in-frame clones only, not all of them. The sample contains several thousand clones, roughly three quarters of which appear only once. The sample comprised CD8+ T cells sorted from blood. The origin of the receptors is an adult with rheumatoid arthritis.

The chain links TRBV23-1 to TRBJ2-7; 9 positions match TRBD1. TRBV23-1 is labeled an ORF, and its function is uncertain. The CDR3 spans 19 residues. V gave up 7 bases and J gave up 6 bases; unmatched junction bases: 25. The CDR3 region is CASTQGLGGTGTGSAEQYF. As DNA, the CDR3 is TGCGCCAGCACACAAGGTCTTGGGGGTACCGGGACAGGGAGCGCCGAGCAGTACTTC.

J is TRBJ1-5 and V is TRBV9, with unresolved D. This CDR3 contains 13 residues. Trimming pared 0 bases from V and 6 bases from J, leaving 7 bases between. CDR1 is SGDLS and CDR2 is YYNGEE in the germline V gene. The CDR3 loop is CASSVGTGQPQHF. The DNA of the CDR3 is TGTGCCAGCAGCGTAGGGACCGGTCAGCCCCAGCATTTT.

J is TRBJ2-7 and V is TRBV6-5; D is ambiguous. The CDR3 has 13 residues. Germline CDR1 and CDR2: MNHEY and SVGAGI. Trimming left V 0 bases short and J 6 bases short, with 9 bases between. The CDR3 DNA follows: TGTGCCAGCAGTTACTCGCCAGGTGGCGAGCAGTACGTC. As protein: CASSYSPGGEQYV.

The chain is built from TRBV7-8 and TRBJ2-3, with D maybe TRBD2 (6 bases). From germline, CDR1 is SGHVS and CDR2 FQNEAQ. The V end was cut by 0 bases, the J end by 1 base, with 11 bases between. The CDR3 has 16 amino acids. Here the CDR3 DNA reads TGTGCCAGCAGCTTAGCCCTCGGCGGGGGCACAGATACGCAGTATTTT. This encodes CASSLALGGGTDTQYF.

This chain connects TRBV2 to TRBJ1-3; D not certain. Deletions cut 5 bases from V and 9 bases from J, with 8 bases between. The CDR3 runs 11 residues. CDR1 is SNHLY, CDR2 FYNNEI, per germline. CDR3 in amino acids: CASSREATIYF. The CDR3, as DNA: TGTGCCAGCAGTAGGGAAGCCACCATATATTTT.

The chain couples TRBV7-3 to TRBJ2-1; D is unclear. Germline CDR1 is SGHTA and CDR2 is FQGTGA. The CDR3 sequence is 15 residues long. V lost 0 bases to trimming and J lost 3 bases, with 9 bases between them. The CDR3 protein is CASSLTKASYNEQFF. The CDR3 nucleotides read TGTGCCAGCAGCTTAACGAAGGCTAGCTACAATGAGCAGTTCTTC. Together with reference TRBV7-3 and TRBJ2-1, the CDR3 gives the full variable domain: GAGVSQTPSNKVTEKGKYVELRCDPISGHTALYWYRQSLGQGPEFLIYFQGTGAADDSGLPNDRFFAVRPEGSVSTLKIQRTERGDSAVYLCASSLTKASYNEQFFGPGTRLTVL.

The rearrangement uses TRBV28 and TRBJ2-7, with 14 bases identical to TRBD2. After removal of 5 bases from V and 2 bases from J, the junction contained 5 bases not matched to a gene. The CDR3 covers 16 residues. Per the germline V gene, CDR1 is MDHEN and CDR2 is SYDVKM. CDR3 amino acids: CASSPGTSGSPYEQYF. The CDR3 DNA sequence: TGTGCCAGCAGTCCGGGGACTAGCGGGAGTCCCTACGAGCAGTACTTC.

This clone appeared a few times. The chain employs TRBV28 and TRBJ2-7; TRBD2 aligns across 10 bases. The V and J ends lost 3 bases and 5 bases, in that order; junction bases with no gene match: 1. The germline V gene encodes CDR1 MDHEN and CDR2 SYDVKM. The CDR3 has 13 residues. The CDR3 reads CASSFLAGDEQYF. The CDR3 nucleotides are TGTGCCAGCAGTTTCCTAGCGGGAGACGAGCAGTACTTC.